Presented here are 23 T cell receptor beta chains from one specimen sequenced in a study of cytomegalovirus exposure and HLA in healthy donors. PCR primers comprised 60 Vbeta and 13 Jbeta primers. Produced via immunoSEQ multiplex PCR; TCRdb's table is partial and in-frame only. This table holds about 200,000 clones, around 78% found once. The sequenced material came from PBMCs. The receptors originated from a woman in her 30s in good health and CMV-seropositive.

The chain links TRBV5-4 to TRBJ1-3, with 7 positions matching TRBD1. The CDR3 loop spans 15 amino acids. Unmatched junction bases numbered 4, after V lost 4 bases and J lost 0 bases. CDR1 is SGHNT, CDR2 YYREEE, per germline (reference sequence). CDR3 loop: CASSDRQGSGNTIYF. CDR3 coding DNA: TGTGCCAGCAGCGACCGACAGGGCTCTGGAAACACCATATATTTT.

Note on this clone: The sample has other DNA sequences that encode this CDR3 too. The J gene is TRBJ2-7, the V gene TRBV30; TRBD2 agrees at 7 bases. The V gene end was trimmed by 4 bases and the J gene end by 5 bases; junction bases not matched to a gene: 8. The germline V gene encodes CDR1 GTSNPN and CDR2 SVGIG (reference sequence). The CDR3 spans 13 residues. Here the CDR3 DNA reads TGTGCCTGGAACCCCTCGGGAGGCCACGAGCAGTACTTC. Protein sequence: CAWNPSGGHEQYF.

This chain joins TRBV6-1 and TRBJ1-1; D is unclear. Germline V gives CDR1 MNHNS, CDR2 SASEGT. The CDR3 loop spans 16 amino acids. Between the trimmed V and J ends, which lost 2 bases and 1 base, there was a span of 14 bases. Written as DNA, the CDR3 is TGTGCCAGCAGTGAACTAACCCTAACGCGGAACACTGAAGCTTTCTTT. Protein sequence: CASSELTLTRNTEAFF.

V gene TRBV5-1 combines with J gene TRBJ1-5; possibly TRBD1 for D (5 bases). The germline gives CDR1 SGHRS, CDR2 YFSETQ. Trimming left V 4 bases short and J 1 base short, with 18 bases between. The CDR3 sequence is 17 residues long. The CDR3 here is CASSPGLLGGSNQPQHF. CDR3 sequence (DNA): TGCGCCAGCAGCCCCGGCCTCTTGGGGGGGAGCAATCAGCCCCAGCATTTT.

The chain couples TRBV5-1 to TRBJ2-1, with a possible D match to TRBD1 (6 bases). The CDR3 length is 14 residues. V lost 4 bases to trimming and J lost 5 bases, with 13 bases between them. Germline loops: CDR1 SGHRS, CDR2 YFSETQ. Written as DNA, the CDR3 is TGCGCCAGCAGCGGACGACAGGTCAACAATGAGCAGTTCTTC. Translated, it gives CASSGRQVNNEQFF. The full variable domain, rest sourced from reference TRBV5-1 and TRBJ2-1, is KAGVTQTPRYLIKTRGQQVTLSCSPISGHRSVSWYQQTPGQGLQFLFEYFSETQRNKGNFPGRFSGRQFSNSRSEMNVSTLELGDSALYLCASSGRQVNNEQFFGPGTRLTVL.

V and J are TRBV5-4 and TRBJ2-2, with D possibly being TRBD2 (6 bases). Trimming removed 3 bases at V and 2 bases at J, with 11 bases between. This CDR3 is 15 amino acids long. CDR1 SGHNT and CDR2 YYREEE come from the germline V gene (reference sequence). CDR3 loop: CASSSAGRNTGELFF. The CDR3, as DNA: TGTGCCAGCAGCTCGGCGGGACGTAACACCGGGGAGCTGTTTTTT.

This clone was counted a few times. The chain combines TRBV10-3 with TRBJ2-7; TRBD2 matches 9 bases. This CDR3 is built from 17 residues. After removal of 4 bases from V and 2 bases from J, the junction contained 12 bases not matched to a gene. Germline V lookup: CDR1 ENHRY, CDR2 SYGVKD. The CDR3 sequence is CAISAPIGASGAYEQYF. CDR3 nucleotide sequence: TGTGCCATCAGTGCCCCAATTGGGGCTAGCGGGGCCTACGAGCAGTACTTC.

CDR3 residues: CASSIRVLGVTEAFF. The CDR3 DNA follows: TGTGCCAGTAGTATACGGGTCTTAGGAGTAACTGAAGCTTTCTTT. The chain joins TRBV19 to TRBJ1-1; D call uncertain. The germline V and J ends were trimmed by 2 bases and 5 bases, with 15 bases remaining between them. There are 15 residues in the CDR3. In germline, CDR1 is LNHDA, CDR2 SQIVND (reference sequence).

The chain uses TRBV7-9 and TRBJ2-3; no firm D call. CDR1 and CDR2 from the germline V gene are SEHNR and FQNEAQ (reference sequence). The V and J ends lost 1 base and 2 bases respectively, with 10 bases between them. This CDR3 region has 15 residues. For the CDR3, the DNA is TGTGCCAGCAGCTTAGGTACAGTCACCACAGATACGCAGTATTTT. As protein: CASSLGTVTTDTQYF.

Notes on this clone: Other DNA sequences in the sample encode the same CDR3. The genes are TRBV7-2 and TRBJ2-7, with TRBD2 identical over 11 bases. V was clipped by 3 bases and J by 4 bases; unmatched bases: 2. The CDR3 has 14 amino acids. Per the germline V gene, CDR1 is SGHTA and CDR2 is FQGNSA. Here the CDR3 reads CASSFSGGAYEQYF. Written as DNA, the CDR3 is TGTGCCAGCAGCTTTAGCGGGGGGGCTTACGAGCAGTACTTC. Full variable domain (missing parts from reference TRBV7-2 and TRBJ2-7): GAGVSQSPSNKVTEKGKDVELRCDPISGHTALYWYRQSLGQGLEFLIYFQGNSAPDKSGLPSDRFSAERTGGSVSTLTIQRTQQEDSAVYLCASSFSGGAYEQYFGPGTRLTVT.

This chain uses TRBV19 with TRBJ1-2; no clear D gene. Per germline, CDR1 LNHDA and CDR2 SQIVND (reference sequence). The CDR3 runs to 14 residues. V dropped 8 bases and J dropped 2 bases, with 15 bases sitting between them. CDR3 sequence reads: CASCFGPGNYGYTF. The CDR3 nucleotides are TGTGCCAGTTGTTTCGGACCGGGAAACTATGGCTACACCTTC.

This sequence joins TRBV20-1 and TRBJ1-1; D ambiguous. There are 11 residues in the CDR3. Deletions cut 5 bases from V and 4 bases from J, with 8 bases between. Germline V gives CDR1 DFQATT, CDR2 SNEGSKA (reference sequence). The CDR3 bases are TGCAGTGCTGTTTACGGCACTGAAGCTTTCTTT. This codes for CSAVYGTEAFF.

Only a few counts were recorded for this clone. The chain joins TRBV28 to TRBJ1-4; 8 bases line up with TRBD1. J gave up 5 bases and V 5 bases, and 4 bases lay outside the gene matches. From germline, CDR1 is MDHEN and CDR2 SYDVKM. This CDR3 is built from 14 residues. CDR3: CASSGGTGNEKLFF. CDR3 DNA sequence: TGTGCCAGCAGTGGCGGGACAGGAAATGAAAAACTGTTTTTT.

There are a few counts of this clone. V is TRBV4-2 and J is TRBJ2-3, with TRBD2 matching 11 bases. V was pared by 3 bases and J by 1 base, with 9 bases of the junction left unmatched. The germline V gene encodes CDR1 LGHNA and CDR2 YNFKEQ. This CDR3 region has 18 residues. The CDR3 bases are TGTGCCAGCAGCCAGACCGTTTCTAGCGGGGGGCGCACAGATACGCAGTATTTT. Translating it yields CASSQTVSSGGRTDTQYF.

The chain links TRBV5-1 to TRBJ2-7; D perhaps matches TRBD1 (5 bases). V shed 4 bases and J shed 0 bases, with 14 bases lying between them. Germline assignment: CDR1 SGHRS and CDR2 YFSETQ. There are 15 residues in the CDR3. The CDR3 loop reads CASSPGRQSSYEQYF. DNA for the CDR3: TGCGCCAGCAGCCCCGGGCGACAGAGCTCCTACGAGCAGTACTTC.

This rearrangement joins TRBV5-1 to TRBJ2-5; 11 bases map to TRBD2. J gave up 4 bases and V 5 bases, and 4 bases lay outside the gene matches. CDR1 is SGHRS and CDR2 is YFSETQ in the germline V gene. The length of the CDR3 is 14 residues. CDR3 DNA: TGCGCCAGCAGTCCGCTAGCGGGAGGAGAGACCCAGTACTTC. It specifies CASSPLAGGETQYF.

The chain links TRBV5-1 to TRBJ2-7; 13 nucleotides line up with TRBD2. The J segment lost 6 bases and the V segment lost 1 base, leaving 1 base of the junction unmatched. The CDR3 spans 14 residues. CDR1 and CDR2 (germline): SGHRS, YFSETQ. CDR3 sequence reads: CASSLTSGRGEQYF. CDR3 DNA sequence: TGCGCCAGCAGCTTGACTAGCGGGAGGGGCGAGCAGTACTTC.

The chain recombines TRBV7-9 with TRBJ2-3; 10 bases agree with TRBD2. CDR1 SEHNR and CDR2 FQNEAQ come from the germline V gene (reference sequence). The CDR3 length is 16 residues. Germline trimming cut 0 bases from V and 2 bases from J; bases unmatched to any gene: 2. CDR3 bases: TGTGCCAGCAGCTTAGCAAGCGGGGGGGTCACAGATACGCAGTATTTT. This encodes CASSLASGGVTDTQYF. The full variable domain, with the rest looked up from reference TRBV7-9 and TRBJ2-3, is DTGVSQNPRHKITKRGQNVTFRCDPISEHNRLYWYRQTLGQGPEFLTYFQNEAQLEKSRLLSDRFSAERPKGSFSTLEIQRTEQGDSAMYLCASSLASGGVTDTQYFGPGTRLTVL.

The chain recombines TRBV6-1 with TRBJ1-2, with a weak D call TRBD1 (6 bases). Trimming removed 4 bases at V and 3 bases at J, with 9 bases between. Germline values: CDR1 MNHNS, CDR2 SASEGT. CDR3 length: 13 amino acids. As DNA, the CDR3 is TGTGCCAGCAGTGCACAGGGTTACTATGGCTACACCTTC. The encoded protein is CASSAQGYYGYTF.

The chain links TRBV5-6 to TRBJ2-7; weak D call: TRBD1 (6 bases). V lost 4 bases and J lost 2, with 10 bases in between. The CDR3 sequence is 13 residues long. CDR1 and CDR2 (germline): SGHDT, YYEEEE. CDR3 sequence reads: CASSLDSPYEQYF. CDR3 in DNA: TGTGCCAGCAGCCTGGACAGTCCCTACGAGCAGTACTTC.

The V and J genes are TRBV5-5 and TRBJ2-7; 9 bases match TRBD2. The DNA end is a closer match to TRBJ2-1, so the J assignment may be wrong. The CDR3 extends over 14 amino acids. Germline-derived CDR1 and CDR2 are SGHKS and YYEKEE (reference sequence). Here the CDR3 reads CASQTSGIPGEQFF. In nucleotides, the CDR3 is TGTGCCAGCCAGACTAGCGGTATTCCGGGGGAGCAGTTCTTC.

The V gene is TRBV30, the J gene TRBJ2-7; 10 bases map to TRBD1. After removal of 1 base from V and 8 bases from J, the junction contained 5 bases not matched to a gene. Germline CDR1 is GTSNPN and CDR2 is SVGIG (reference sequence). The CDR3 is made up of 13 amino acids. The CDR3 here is CAWSADRGHKQYF. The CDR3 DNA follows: TGTGCCTGGAGTGCCGACAGGGGGCACAAGCAGTACTTC.

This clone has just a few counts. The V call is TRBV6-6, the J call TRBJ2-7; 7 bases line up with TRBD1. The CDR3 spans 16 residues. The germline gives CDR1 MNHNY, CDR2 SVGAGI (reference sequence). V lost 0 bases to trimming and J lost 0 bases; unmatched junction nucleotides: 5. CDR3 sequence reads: CASSYSTRDSSYEQYF. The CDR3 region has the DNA TGTGCCAGCAGTTACTCAACCCGGGACAGCTCCTACGAGCAGTACTTC.